This T cell receptor (beta chain) emerged from a study of T-cell memory formation after mild COVID-19. About the research overall: Most TCR clusters belonged to a single donor.

Constant-segment primers were used for 5'RACE, and the resulting TCR alpha and TCR beta cDNA libraries carried sample barcodes and UMIs. TCRdb re-analysed the 5' RACE reads in MiXCR, keeping a single row per CDR3 protein. The repertoire holds 500,000 to 550,000 distinct CDR3 sequences, with around 21% as singletons. This clonotype was counted a few times. As yet, its antigen is unknown. General study results and limits: Later expanders leaned CD4+, whereas day 15 to 85 contracting clones were balanced CD4/CD8. CD8+ contracting clones occupied EMRA, while CD4+ ones occupied mainly CM and EM.

Sequencing used PBMCs or a T cell subset sorted from them (not recorded which). This clonotype was sampled from an adult woman who had mild COVID-19 (a few samples of this study predate the infection). Cell type and time point are not known.

DNA of the CDR3: TGTGCCACACTCGGGGGCAAGGGGCAGTTCTTC. This gives the protein CATLGGKGQFF. The genes are TRBV12-3 or TRBV12-4 and TRBJ2-1, with D perhaps assigned TRBD1 or TRBD2 (6 bases each). There are 11 residues in the CDR3. V was trimmed by 10 bases and J by 12 bases, leaving 16 bases between them.